This T cell receptor beta chain was found in a study of blood T cell repertoires in COVID-19. The overall study: PBMCs, B-cell-depleted T cells, or T cells were the source of the cDNA or gDNA that made up the material.

Trimming shortened V by 4 bases and J by 2 bases, and 8 bases separated the two germline ends. This CDR3 contains 13 residues. Per the germline V gene, CDR1 is MNHEY and CDR2 is SMNVEV (reference sequence). Original processing notes: Reference gene primers were amplified, and this amplification served to estimate nucleated cell counts. The table came from immunoSEQ multiplex PCR; TCRdb's copy has only in-frame clones and leaves some out. The D gene and trimming were derived from the DNA, and the V and J assignments and clone size from that table. The data hold around 200,000 clones, with approximately 88% observed a single time.

The rearrangement joins TRBV27 to TRBJ1-2; TRBD1 is a possible D gene (5 bases). The sequenced sample consisted of peripheral blood. This TCR derives from a woman in her 40s with COVID-19, enrolled during active disease. CDR3 sequence: CASSSDRNYGYTF. The CDR3 bases are TGTGCCAGCAGTTCCGACAGAAACTATGGCTACACCTTC.